This T cell receptor beta chain derives from a study of T cells after yellow fever vaccination. From germline, CDR1 is SGHRS and CDR2 YFSETQ. Trimming left V 7 bases short and J 5 bases short, with 18 bases between. The CDR3 is 15 amino acids. As concerns this clonotype: What it binds is unknown.

Using its own MiXCR run on the 5' RACE reads, TCRdb lists one record per CDR3 protein. The table has 300,000 to 350,000 distinct CDR3 sequences, around 4.1% seen once. Overall study findings and caveats: Abundant clonotypes (contaminants from the bulk population) could be present in FACS-sorted repertoires. Most primary-vaccination clones reappeared after the booster (approximately 95% CD4, 88% CD8).

This chain connects TRBV5-1 to TRBJ2-2; D is perhaps TRBD2 (5 bases). Here the sequenced sample was PBMCs, taken 5 days after the yellow fever booster vaccination. The sequence came from a man younger than 35 who received the YFV17D yellow fever vaccine. Here the CDR3 DNA reads TGCGCCAGCCGTGAACACCTACCGGGGACCGGGGAGCTGTTTTTT. It codes for CASREHLPGTGELFF. Looking up the rest from reference TRBV5-1 and TRBJ2-2 gives the full variable domain: KAGVTQTPRYLIKTRGQQVTLSCSPISGHRSVSWYQQTPGQGLQFLFEYFSETQRNKGNFPGRFSGRQFSNSRSEMNVSTLELGDSALYLCASREHLPGTGELFFGEGSRLTVL.